A single sample gave rise to the 9 T cell receptor beta chains below, sequenced in a study of cytomegalovirus exposure and HLA in healthy donors. Primers included in the PCR were 60 Vbeta and 13 Jbeta primers. TCRdb's copy holds only in-frame clones and misses some; the assay was immunoSEQ multiplex PCR. The sample includes 150,000 to 200,000 clones, approximately 77% of them seen just once. The sequencing sample was made of PBMCs. These receptors all come from a male donor in good health and CMV-seropositive.

As regards this clone: Distinct nucleotide sequences in the sample also encode this CDR3. V gene TRBV7-9 combines with J gene TRBJ2-7, with D perhaps TRBD2 (7 bases). V was cut by 3 bases and J by 2 bases, with 11 bases left in between. CDR1 is SEHNR, CDR2 FQNEAQ, per germline (reference sequence). There are 14 residues in the CDR3. The CDR3 DNA follows: TGTGCCAGCAGCTTGGAGGGGGGGGCCTACGAGCAGTACTTC. Protein: CASSLEGGAYEQYF.

Notes on this clone: A much larger clone differs from this one at a single base, so this may be a read error. V is TRBV7-6 and J is TRBJ2-7; TRBD1 is a possible D gene (6 bases). CDR3 length equals 13 residues. Germline V gene lookup returns CDR1 SGHVS and CDR2 FNYEAQ. The V end was cut by 4 bases, the J end by 3 bases, with 10 bases between. CDR3 protein: CASSSEQGYEQYF. The CDR3 nucleotides read TGTGCCAGCAGCTCAGAACAGGGCTACGAGCAGTACTTC. Combining the CDR3 with reference TRBV7-6 and TRBJ2-7 gives the whole variable domain GAGVSQSPRYKVTKRGQDVALRCDPISGHVSLYWYRQALGQGPEFLTYFNYEAQQDKSGLPNDRFSAERPEGSISTLTIQRTEQRDSAMYRCASSSEQGYEQYFGPGTRLTVT.

J is TRBJ1-1 and V is TRBV5-6, with 7 bases matching TRBD1. The V gene's germline CDR1 is SGHDT and CDR2 YYEEEE. CDR3 length: 16 amino acids. The trim removed 2 bases at V and 6 bases at J, leaving 13 bases unmatched. The CDR3: CASSLLEGAGVAEAFF. The CDR3, as DNA: TGTGCCAGCAGCTTACTAGAGGGGGCAGGGGTAGCTGAAGCTTTCTTT.

This chain links TRBV18 with TRBJ1-1; possibly TRBD1 for D (6 bases). The CDR3 is 13 residues long. Germline V gene sequence: CDR1 KGHSH, CDR2 LQKENI. Trimming took off 6 bases at V and 4 bases at J, with 12 bases between the two ends. CDR3 protein: CASSLGGGTEAFF. CDR3 in DNA: TGTGCCAGCTCTCTAGGGGGGGGCACTGAAGCTTTCTTT.

The J gene is TRBJ1-5, the V gene TRBV6-1; the match to TRBD1 covers 8 bases. From germline, CDR1 is MNHNS and CDR2 SASEGT. The length of the CDR3 is 15 residues. J was trimmed by 2 bases and V by 6 bases; bases with no gene match: 6. The CDR3 loop is CASRDREKGNQPQHF. The CDR3 coding sequence is TGTGCCAGCAGGGACAGGGAAAAAGGCAATCAGCCCCAGCATTTT.

This chain connects TRBV19 to TRBJ1-1; the match to TRBD1 covers 9 bases. This CDR3 has 14 amino acids. Losses at the gene ends were 5 bases for V and 6 bases for J; bases not matched to a gene: 7. The germline CDR1 and CDR2 sequences are LNHDA and SQIVND (reference sequence). The CDR3 sequence is CASSHRGPSSEAFF. In nucleotides, the CDR3 is TGTGCCAGTAGTCACAGGGGGCCGAGCTCTGAAGCTTTCTTT.

This clone was seen only a few times. This chain connects TRBV5-3 to TRBJ2-5; D unresolved. TRBV5-3 is reported as an ORF; its role is uncertain. This CDR3 is 13 amino acids long. With 4 bases removed from V and 2 bases from J, the gap between germline ends came to 9 bases. CDR3: CARSREVQETQYF. DNA for the CDR3: TGTGCCAGAAGCCGAGAGGTACAAGAGACCCAGTACTTC.

The chain carries TRBV6-5 and TRBJ1-1, with D unresolved. The CDR3 has 13 residues. The germline V gene has CDR1 MNHEY and CDR2 SVGAGI. The ends were cut back, 7 bases at V and 1 base at J, with 10 bases in the middle. The CDR3 here is CASTRGWNTEAFF. As DNA, the CDR3 is TGTGCCAGCACCCGGGGTTGGAACACTGAAGCTTTCTTT.

The V and J genes are TRBV19 and TRBJ2-6; 7 nucleotides agree with TRBD1. CDR1 LNHDA and CDR2 SQIVND come from the germline V gene (reference sequence). After removal of 9 bases from V and 2 bases from J, the junction contained 4 bases not matched to a gene. This CDR3 spans 14 amino acids. The CDR3 is CASGQGAGANVLTF. The CDR3 nucleotides read TGTGCCAGCGGGCAGGGGGCTGGGGCCAACGTCCTGACTTTC.